In this sample, the clone carrying this TCR beta chain turned up once. The CDR3 is 14 amino acids. V lost 0 bases and J 4 bases, leaving 10 bases between the germline ends. Germline V lookup: CDR1 SGHAT, CDR2 FQNNGV. This sample is drawn from a study of CD8 T cells in Susac syndrome. Random hexamers were used to reverse transcribe the RNA input (about 0.5 to 1 ug). TCRdb reprocessed the immunoSEQ multiplex PCR reads with MiXCR, giving one entry per CDR3 protein. In the table there are roughly 130,000 distinct CDR3 sequences, just under 95% of which are singletons. This TCR came from a human donor with Susac syndrome. J is TRBJ2-7 and V is TRBV11-2; no reliable D call. Sequenced sample: CD8+ T cells from PBMCs. The CDR3 DNA is TGTGCCAGCAGCTTAGATATATTGGGTTACGAGCAGTACTTC. This sequence encodes CASSLDILGYEQYF.